The next 23 T cell receptor beta chains were all read from a single sample in a study of cytomegalovirus exposure and HLA in healthy donors. 13 Jbeta primers and 60 Vbeta primers were used for the PCR. The table came from immunoSEQ multiplex PCR; TCRdb's copy has only in-frame clones and leaves some out. The table shows some 76,000 clones, with less than 80% occurring only once. Material: PBMCs. Source of these receptors: a woman aged 40 to 49 in good health and CMV-seropositive.

The V and J genes are TRBV10-3 and TRBJ2-3; TRBD2 matches 9 bases. This CDR3 has 14 amino acids. Trimming at V came to 4 bases and at J to 5 bases, leaving 4 bases not matched to a gene. Germline CDR1 ENHRY, CDR2 SYGVKD. CDR3 protein: CAISGSTSGDTQYF. In DNA, the CDR3 is TGTGCCATCAGTGGCTCGACTAGCGGAGATACGCAGTATTTT.

The chain joins TRBV4-3 to TRBJ1-2, with D hard to call. The CDR3 sequence is 17 residues long. The germline gives CDR1 LGHNA, CDR2 YSLEER. V shed 1 base and J shed 4 bases, with 19 bases lying between them. CDR3 residues: CASSQGTWRLPFYGYTF. CDR3 nucleotide sequence: TGCGCCAGCAGCCAAGGAACGTGGCGGTTACCCTTCTATGGCTACACCTTC.

The chain joins TRBV30 to TRBJ1-5, with a weak D call TRBD1 (6 bases). There are 15 residues in the CDR3. In germline, CDR1 is GTSNPN, CDR2 SVGIG (reference sequence). Trimming removed 0 bases from V and 2 bases from J, with 11 bases in between. This CDR3 reads CAWSVTGTRNQPQHF. CDR3 sequence (DNA): TGTGCCTGGAGTGTAACAGGGACACGCAATCAGCCCCAGCATTTT.

The chain has TRBV18 and TRBJ2-3, with TRBD1 matching over 12 bases. Trimming removed 6 bases from V and 6 bases from J; junction bases left unmatched: 7. The CDR3 runs to 15 residues. CDR1 and CDR2 (germline): KGHSH, LQKENI. CDR3: CASSPGQGAWDTQYF. CDR3 in DNA: TGTGCCAGCTCCCCGGGACAGGGGGCTTGGGATACGCAGTATTTT.

The chain uses TRBV30 and TRBJ1-1; possible D gene TRBD1, 5 bases. The length of the CDR3 is 13 residues. The ends were cut back, 5 bases at V and 2 bases at J, with 12 bases in the middle. Germline assignment: CDR1 GTSNPN and CDR2 SVGIG (reference sequence). In DNA form, the CDR3 reads TGTGCCTGGGAGGGACTGTTCAACACTGAAGCTTTCTTT. Translating it yields CAWEGLFNTEAFF. The whole variable domain, filled in from reference TRBV30 and TRBJ1-1, reads SQTIHQWPATLVQPVGSPLSLECTVEGTSNPNLYWYRQAAGRGLQLLFYSVGIGQISSEVPQNLSASRPQDRQFILSSKKLLLSDSGFYLCAWEGLFNTEAFFGQGTRLTVV.

The genes are TRBV19 and TRBJ1-5; no clear D. Trimming removed 8 bases from V and 0 bases from J, with 14 bases in between. The CDR3 has 15 amino acids. Per germline, CDR1 LNHDA and CDR2 SQIVND (reference sequence). This CDR3 is CASPLELYSNQPQHF. In DNA form, the CDR3 reads TGTGCCAGTCCTCTGGAGCTTTATAGCAATCAGCCCCAGCATTTT. Variable domain in full (rest from reference TRBV19 and TRBJ1-5): DGGITQSPKYLFRKEGQNVTLSCEQNLNHDAMYWYRQDPGQGLRLIYYSQIVNDFQKGDIAEGYSVSREKKESFPLTVTSAQKNPTAFYLCASPLELYSNQPQHFGDGTRLSIL.

This clone has just one count. The chain employs TRBV6-5 and TRBJ1-2; 9 bases are shared with TRBD1. After removal of 8 bases from V and 7 bases from J, the junction contained 5 bases not matched to a gene. Germline V CDR1 and CDR2: MNHEY, SVGAGI. This CDR3 is built from 12 residues. In DNA, the CDR3 is TGTGCCAGCCTGGGACAGGGTGCTGGCTACACCTTC. As protein: CASLGQGAGYTF.

The chain couples TRBV28 to TRBJ1-6; D gene uncertain. There are 12 residues in the CDR3. V was cut by 1 base and J by 10 bases, with 5 bases left in between. Per germline, CDR1 MDHEN and CDR2 SYDVKM. CDR3 region: CASSLYLSPLHF. CDR3 bases: TGTGCCAGCAGTTTATACCTATCACCCCTCCACTTT.

This chain links TRBV5-1 with TRBJ1-1; D is possibly TRBD1 (6 bases). CDR1 is SGHRS, CDR2 YFSETQ, per germline. The CDR3 loop spans 14 amino acids. Trimming cost V 4 bases and J 4 bases, with 14 bases left between them. DNA for the CDR3: TGCGCCAGCAGCCCACAGGGCTTAGGCACTGAAGCTTTCTTT. Protein product: CASSPQGLGTEAFF.

This clone was recorded only once. The genes are TRBV5-1 and TRBJ1-2; no clear D gene. CDR3 length: 14 residues. Trimming removed 1 base at V and 3 bases at J, with 10 bases between. In germline, CDR1 is SGHRS, CDR2 YFSETQ. CDR3 sequence (DNA): TGCGCCAGCAGCTTGAACACACGGGACTATGGCTACACCTTC. It specifies CASSLNTRDYGYTF.

This clone was detected a few times. CDR3 amino acids: CASRWGQGSTEAFF. CDR3 DNA sequence: TGCGCCAGCAGATGGGGACAGGGGAGCACTGAAGCTTTCTTT. The V and J genes are TRBV5-1 and TRBJ1-1, with TRBD1 matching 10 bases. Trimming removed 5 bases from V and 4 bases from J; junction bases left unmatched: 5. Germline V lookup: CDR1 SGHRS, CDR2 YFSETQ. The CDR3 is 14 amino acids.

This chain uses TRBV5-6 with TRBJ2-1, with D unclear. The CDR3 has 14 residues. Germline lookup yields CDR1 SGHDT and CDR2 YYEEEE. Trimming removed 3 bases at V and 2 bases at J, with 9 bases between. CDR3 in amino acids: CASSSPRTYNEQFF. The CDR3 DNA reads TGTGCCAGCAGCTCCCCCAGGACCTACAATGAGCAGTTCTTC.

The CDR3 reads CASRHNLDSEAFF. DNA of the CDR3: TGTGCCAGCAGACATAATCTCGACAGTGAAGCTTTCTTT. The chain is built from TRBV6-4 and TRBJ1-1, with D maybe TRBD1 (5 bases). Trimming removed 6 bases at V and 7 bases at J, with 15 bases between. CDR3 size: 13 residues. The germline CDR1 and CDR2 sequences are MRHNA and SNTAGT.

The rearrangement links TRBV6-5 to TRBJ2-5; D remains ambiguous. Per germline, CDR1 MNHEY and CDR2 SVGAGI. The CDR3 is 13 amino acids. Trimming removed 2 bases from V and 5 bases from J, with 9 bases in between. The CDR3 sequence: CASSYQRIETQYF. The DNA of the CDR3 is TGTGCCAGCAGTTACCAGAGGATCGAGACCCAGTACTTC.

The chain recombines TRBV7-9 with TRBJ1-5; 8 bases align to TRBD1. The V gene end was trimmed by 5 bases and the J gene end by 5 bases; junction bases not matched to a gene: 8. The CDR3 sequence is 15 residues long. Germline assignment: CDR1 SEHNR and CDR2 FQNEAQ (reference sequence). The CDR3 region is CASSSRDRTDQPQHF. The CDR3 DNA is TGTGCCAGCAGCAGCCGGGACAGGACAGATCAGCCCCAGCATTTT.

The chain uses TRBV20-1 and TRBJ2-5; D unresolved. Germline values: CDR1 DFQATT, CDR2 SNEGSKA (reference sequence). The CDR3 covers 11 residues. In nucleotides, the CDR3 is TGCATCCTCAAGAGAGGAGAGACCCAGTACTTC. Its translation: CILKRGETQYF.

The chain joins TRBV6-5 to TRBJ1-4; TRBD1 matches at 9 bases. CDR1 is MNHEY and CDR2 is SVGAGI in the germline V gene. The CDR3 spans 15 residues. V dropped 6 bases and J dropped 2; count of bases not matched to a gene: 4. The CDR3 nucleotides are TGTGCCAGCAGCCGTACAGGGGGCACTAATGAAAAACTGTTTTTT. Translated: CASSRTGGTNEKLFF.

This chain connects TRBV9 to TRBJ1-2, with D perhaps TRBD1 (6 bases). Trimming shortened V by 0 bases and J by 4 bases, and 16 bases separated the two germline ends. From germline, CDR1 is SGDLS and CDR2 YYNGEE. This CDR3 is built from 16 residues. The CDR3 loop is CASSVGTAFSFYGYTF. The CDR3 nucleotides read TGTGCCAGCAGCGTAGGGACAGCTTTTTCTTTCTATGGCTACACCTTC. The whole variable domain, remainder taken from reference TRBV9 and TRBJ1-2, is DSGVTQTPKHLITATGQRVTLRCSPRSGDLSVYWYQQSLDQGLQFLIQYYNGEERAKGNILERFSAQQFPDLHSELNLSSLELGDSALYFCASSVGTAFSFYGYTFGSGTRLTVV.

This clone appeared once. This chain joins TRBV7-3 and TRBJ2-2; 9 positions match TRBD1. V lost 4 bases to trimming and J lost 4 bases; unmatched junction nucleotides: 4. The germline V gene has CDR1 SGHTA and CDR2 FQGTGA. The CDR3 covers 15 residues. The CDR3 nucleotides read TGTGCCAGCAGCTCGACAGGGGGAGCCACCGGGGAGCTGTTTTTT. Encoded protein: CASSSTGGATGELFF.

The table lists this clone with a count of one. Germline and junction disagree at one end, which may indicate a read error. The gene calls are TRBV7-2 and TRBJ2-1; 8 nucleotides line up with TRBD2. In germline, CDR1 is SGHTA, CDR2 FQGNSA. This CDR3 spans 12 amino acids. The CDR3 reads CASSLERGLGLF. The CDR3 bases are TGTGCCAGCAGCTTAGAGCGGGGACTAGGGCTCTTC.

The chain couples TRBV4-3 to TRBJ1-5; D is unclear. CDR1 is LGHNA, CDR2 YSLEER, per germline. Trimming removed 0 bases at V and 6 bases at J, with 12 bases between. This CDR3 has 15 residues. The CDR3 here is CASSQDAGLGQPQHF. Here the CDR3 DNA reads TGCGCCAGCAGCCAAGATGCGGGGTTAGGTCAGCCCCAGCATTTT.

The chain joins TRBV27 to TRBJ2-1, with a possible D match to TRBD1 (6 bases). Trimming took 4 bases from V and 1 from J, leaving 14 bases between them. CDR1 is MNHEY and CDR2 is SMNVEV in the germline V gene (reference sequence). This CDR3 region has 16 residues. CDR3 loop: CASSWAFRGSYNEQFF. CDR3 nucleotides: TGTGCCAGCAGTTGGGCGTTCAGGGGATCCTACAATGAGCAGTTCTTC.

This chain uses TRBV5-1 with TRBJ2-7; D gene uncertain. Trimming removed 1 base at V and 0 bases at J, with 8 bases between. The CDR3 spans 14 residues. Germline V lookup: CDR1 SGHRS, CDR2 YFSETQ. CDR3 coding DNA: TGCGCCAGCAGCTTGCAAGCTAGCTCCTACGAGCAGTACTTC. Protein product: CASSLQASSYEQYF.